Below are 17 T cell receptor beta chains sequenced from a single sample in a study of T cell responses to AZD1222 COVID-19 vaccine. Sequenced by immunoSEQ multiplex PCR; TCRdb stores in-frame clones only, minus some. The sample contains 150,000 to 200,000 clones, about 91% of which appear only once. The sample was peripheral blood, taken 28 days after the second AZD1222 dose. These receptors all come from an adult who received the AZD1222 COVID-19 vaccine.

Concerning this clone: The sample has other DNA sequences that encode this CDR3 too. The CDR3 here is CASSYGSNQPQHF. In nucleotides, the CDR3 is TGTGCCAGCAGTTACGGGAGCAATCAGCCCCAGCATTTT. The chain uses TRBV6-5 and TRBJ1-5; D is ambiguous. Trimming took 2 bases from V and 1 from J, leaving 3 bases between them. Germline V gene lookup returns CDR1 MNHEY and CDR2 SVGAGI. The CDR3 spans 13 residues.

This clone was seen only once. The chain joins TRBV5-6 to TRBJ1-2; no reliable D call. Germline CDR1 SGHDT, CDR2 YYEEEE. V lost 0 bases and J lost 4, with 16 bases in between. The CDR3 contains 16 residues. CDR3 DNA sequence: TGTGCCAGCAGCTTGGTGGGGTCCCCCCGAGGCTATGGCTACACCTTC. This gives the protein CASSLVGSPRGYGYTF.

J is TRBJ1-2 and V is TRBV27, with no clear D. Looked up from germline, CDR1 is MNHEY and CDR2 is SMNVEV (reference sequence). The CDR3 extends over 13 amino acids. V dropped 6 bases and J dropped 4 bases, with 12 bases sitting between them. The CDR3 sequence: CASRDQKGYGYTF. In DNA form, the CDR3 reads TGTGCCAGCAGAGATCAGAAAGGCTATGGCTACACCTTC.

The gene calls are TRBV7-2 and TRBJ2-7, with D perhaps assigned TRBD1 or TRBD2 (5 bases each). The CDR3 sequence is 14 residues long. Germline lookup yields CDR1 SGHTA and CDR2 FQGNSA. The V end lost 1 base, the J end lost 4 bases, and 11 bases lay between the germline ends. The CDR3 DNA reads TGTGCCAGCAGCTTAGGAGAGGGGCTGTACGAGCAGTACTTC. The encoded protein is CASSLGEGLYEQYF.

This chain joins TRBV7-9 and TRBJ1-1; D remains unclear. The CDR3 totals 12 residues. CDR1 is SEHNR and CDR2 is FQNEAQ in the germline V gene (reference sequence). The ends were cut back, 3 bases at V and 6 bases at J, with 8 bases in the middle. This CDR3 reads CASSFFQAEAFF. The CDR3 bases are TGTGCCAGCAGCTTTTTTCAGGCTGAAGCTTTCTTT.

The chain uses TRBV4-1 and TRBJ2-7; possible D gene TRBD1, 5 bases. Germline V lookup: CDR1 MGHRA, CDR2 YSYEKL. The V end lost 4 bases, the J end lost 6 bases, and 10 bases lay between the germline ends. The CDR3 runs 12 residues. The CDR3 is CASSPTGTEQYF. As DNA, the CDR3 is TGCGCCAGCAGCCCTACAGGTACCGAGCAGTACTTC.

In its sample, this clone was seen a few times. The CDR3 nucleotides are TGTGCCTGGCAACTCGGGACAGCCTATGGCTACACCTTC. Translating gives CAWQLGTAYGYTF. The chain links TRBV30 to TRBJ1-2, with 7 bases aligning to TRBD1. The junction had 7 bases not matched to a gene; V was cut back by 5 bases and J by 4 bases. CDR3 length: 13 residues. The germline V gene has CDR1 GTSNPN and CDR2 SVGIG (reference sequence).

About this clone: At the DNA level, this CDR3 is encoded by other sequences in the same sample as well. The chain has TRBV18 and TRBJ2-1; D not resolved. Trimming pared 0 bases from V and 1 base from J, leaving 7 bases between. This CDR3 has 15 amino acids. Germline CDR1 is KGHSH and CDR2 is LQKENI. In DNA form, the CDR3 reads TGTGCCAGCTCACCACCGGGCAGTTCCTACAATGAGCAGTTCTTC. Translating gives CASSPPGSSYNEQFF.

This clone was seen more than once but under ten times. The genes are TRBV7-2 and TRBJ2-7; 7 bases are shared with TRBD1. The CDR3 sequence is 16 residues long. Germline-derived CDR1 and CDR2 are SGHTA and FQGNSA. With V trimmed by 1 base and J by 3 bases, 9 bases remained unmatched. This CDR3 is CASSLETGRLDYEQYF. The CDR3 DNA reads TGTGCCAGCAGCTTAGAGACAGGGCGTTTGGACTACGAGCAGTACTTC.

The chain uses TRBV18 and TRBJ2-3, with 9 bases matching TRBD1. Trimming took 3 bases from V and 1 from J; bases not matched to a gene: 5. In germline, CDR1 is KGHSH, CDR2 LQKENI. CDR3 length: 16 residues. The CDR3 sequence is CASSPRRTGGTDTQYF. CDR3 DNA: TGTGCCAGCTCACCCCGCAGGACAGGGGGCACAGATACGCAGTATTTT.

The V and J genes are TRBV21-1 and TRBJ1-5. TRBV21-1 is described as a pseudogene. CDR3 length equals 22 residues. The CDR3 DNA is TGTGCCAGCAGCAAATGTCCGAGGGGAAACTGGGGGTCAGTGCCGGAGATTCAGCCCCAGCATTTT. Encoded protein: CASSKCPRGNWGSVPEIQPQHF.

The CDR3 region is CASSPTPRGGYQPQHF. CDR3 nucleotide sequence: TGTGCCAGCAGCCCCACCCCCAGGGGAGGGTATCAGCCCCAGCATTTT. The rearrangement links TRBV21-1 to TRBJ1-5. TRBV21-1 is a pseudogene locus. The CDR3 consists of 16 residues.

The chain has TRBV7-2 and TRBJ1-3; D perhaps matches TRBD1 (6 bases). V gave up 4 bases and J gave up 7 bases, with 11 bases separating them. The CDR3 extends over 13 amino acids. Germline V gene data show CDR1 as SGHTA and CDR2 as FQGNSA. CDR3: CASSSQGRNTIYF. The CDR3 coding sequence is TGTGCCAGCAGCTCACAGGGTCGGAACACCATATATTTT.

The J gene is TRBJ1-1, the V gene TRBV3-1 (or the pseudogene TRBV3-2); perhaps TRBD1 as D (5 bases). There are 14 residues in the CDR3. V was clipped by 0 bases and J by 5 bases, with 10 bases between them. CDR1 is LGHDT, CDR2 YNNKEL, per germline (reference sequence). In DNA, the CDR3 is TGTGCCAGCAGCCAAGAGACATGGGGGACTGAAGCTTTCTTT. It is translated as CASSQETWGTEAFF.

This chain links TRBV27 with TRBJ1-4, with D perhaps matching TRBD1 (6 bases). The CDR3 extends over 16 amino acids. V lost 1 base and J lost 0, with 9 bases in between. Germline V gene lookup returns CDR1 MNHEY and CDR2 SMNVEV (reference sequence). The CDR3 coding sequence is TGTGCCAGCAGTTTATTAGGGGGGGCAACTAATGAAAAACTGTTTTTT. Amino acids: CASSLLGGATNEKLFF.

Regarding this clone: At one end the junction does not follow the germline gene, possibly because of a read error. This chain connects TRBV5-6 to TRBJ2-3; no reliable D call. This CDR3 comprises 11 residues. Germline CDR1 SGHDT, CDR2 YYEEEE. CDR3 bases: TGTGCCAGCAGCTTGGGTAACGCGCCGATTTTT. It yields the protein CASSLGNAPIF.

J is TRBJ1-5 and V is TRBV10-3; D remains unclear. The CDR3 has 14 residues. Trimming cost V 0 bases and J 8 bases, with 11 bases left between them. The V gene's germline CDR1 is ENHRY and CDR2 SYGVKD. CDR3 DNA: TGTGCCATCAGTGAGTCGAAAGGCGGGGAGCCCCAGCATTTT. Translation gives CAISESKGGEPQHF.